This TCR beta chain came from a study of cytomegalovirus exposure and HLA in healthy donors. PCR amplification relied on 60 Vbeta primers (plus 13 Jbeta primers). Sequencing was performed with immunoSEQ multiplex PCR; in TCRdb, only in-frame clones are kept and a portion is missing. Among approximately 150,000 clones listed, around 78% were seen once. To note about this clone: The antigen remains undetermined. Sequence at one end of the junction differs from germline and may be a read error.

Per germline, CDR1 SGHNT and CDR2 YYREEE (reference sequence). The CDR3 covers 15 residues. Notes on the study in general: Three chains linked to CMV were shown in vitro to be specific for CMV antigens. After further analysis at a later stage, under 20,000 TCR beta sequences were associated with HLA alleles at 0.05 false discovery rate. Associated with cytomegalovirus, according to the listing, were 150 to 200 TCR beta chains. DRB1 had the most TCR associations and HLA-C the fewest, a later analysis found, with rates varying by HLA locus.

Sequencing was done on a sample of PBMCs. This sequence joins TRBV5-4 and TRBJ1-5; 9 bases map to TRBD1. The origin of this receptor is a woman under 30 in good health and CMV-seronegative. CDR3 sequence (DNA): TGTGCCAGCAGTTTGGACAGGGGCGAGAATCAGCCCCAGCATTTT. Translating gives CASSLDRGENQPQHF.